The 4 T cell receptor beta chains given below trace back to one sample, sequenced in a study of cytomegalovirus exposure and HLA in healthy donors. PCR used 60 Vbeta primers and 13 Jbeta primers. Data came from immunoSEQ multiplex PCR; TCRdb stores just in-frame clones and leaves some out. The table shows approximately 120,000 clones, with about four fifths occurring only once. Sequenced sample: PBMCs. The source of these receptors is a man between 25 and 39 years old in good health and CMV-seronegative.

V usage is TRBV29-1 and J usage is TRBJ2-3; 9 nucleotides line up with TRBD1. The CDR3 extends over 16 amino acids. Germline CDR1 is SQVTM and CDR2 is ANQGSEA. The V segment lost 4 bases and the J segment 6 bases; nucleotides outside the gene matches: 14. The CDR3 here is CSVGILGTGRRDTQYF. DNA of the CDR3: TGCAGCGTTGGTATTTTAGGGACAGGGAGGAGGGATACGCAGTATTTT.

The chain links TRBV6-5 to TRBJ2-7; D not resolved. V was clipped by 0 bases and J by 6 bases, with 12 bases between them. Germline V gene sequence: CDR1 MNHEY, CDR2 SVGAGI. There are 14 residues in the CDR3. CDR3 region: CASSYSLENLEQYF. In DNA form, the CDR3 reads TGTGCCAGCAGTTACTCTTTGGAGAATCTCGAGCAGTACTTC.

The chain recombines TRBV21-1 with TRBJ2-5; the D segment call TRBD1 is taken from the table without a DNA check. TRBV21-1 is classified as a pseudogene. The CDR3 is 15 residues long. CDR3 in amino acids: CASSKEGFNREEQYF. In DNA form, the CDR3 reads TGTGCCAGCAGCAAAGAGGGGTTTAACAGGGAAGAGCAGTACTTC.

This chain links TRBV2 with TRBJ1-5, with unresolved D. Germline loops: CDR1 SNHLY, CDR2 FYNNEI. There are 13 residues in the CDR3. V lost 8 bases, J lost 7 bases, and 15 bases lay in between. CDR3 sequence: CASQSDPEQPQHF. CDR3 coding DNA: TGTGCCAGCCAATCCGACCCGGAGCAGCCCCAGCATTTT.